A single sample is the source of the 10 T cell receptor beta chains below, sequenced in a study of neurological immune-mediated disorders. TCRdb fed the 5' RACE reads into MiXCR, producing one record per CDR3 protein. The sample lists about 66,000 distinct CDR3 sequences; almost 4% were seen once. Sequencing was performed on PBMCs. The receptors shown here come from a man aged 25-45 years with multiple sclerosis.

This clonotype occurred many times. The rearrangement joins TRBV7-8 to TRBJ2-3; perhaps TRBD2 as D (6 bases). CDR3 length: 16 amino acids. V was shortened by 1 base and J by 4 bases, with 15 bases between the two germline ends. The germline V gene has CDR1 SGHVS and CDR2 FQNEAQ. This CDR3 is CASSLEWSPGADTQYF. Written as DNA, the CDR3 is TGTGCCAGCAGCTTAGAGTGGAGCCCGGGGGCAGATACGCAGTATTTT.

The sample holds many counts of this clonotype. This chain joins TRBV7-9 and TRBJ2-5, with D possibly TRBD2 on 5 matching bases. Trimming removed 5 bases at V and 7 bases at J, with 8 bases between. The length of the CDR3 is 11 residues. The V gene's germline CDR1 is SEHNR and CDR2 FQNEAQ (reference sequence). The CDR3 loop is CASSRAATQYF. The CDR3 DNA follows: TGTGCCAGCAGCCGAGCGGCGACCCAGTACTTC.

This clonotype was seen many times. This rearrangement joins TRBV10-2 to TRBJ2-3; 7 nucleotides line up with TRBD1. Germline V gene sequence: CDR1 WSHSY, CDR2 SAAADI. V lost 6 bases, J lost 2 bases, and 5 bases stayed unmatched. CDR3 size: 14 residues. The DNA of the CDR3 is TGCGCCAGCAGGAACAGGGGCCCCACAGATACGCAGTATTTT. Its protein product is CASRNRGPTDTQYF.

This clonotype was observed once. This sequence joins TRBV19 and TRBJ1-2; D not certain. The germline V gene has CDR1 LNHDA and CDR2 SQIVND (reference sequence). The CDR3 is made up of 12 amino acids. The V gene lost 1 base and the J gene lost 8 bases, with 8 bases spanning the gap. As DNA, the CDR3 is TGTGCCAGTAGTATAGGAAGCGAGGGCTACACCTTC. This sequence encodes CASSIGSEGYTF.

This clonotype was detected ten times or more. This chain connects TRBV20-1 to TRBJ2-2; 11 positions match TRBD2. The V gene's germline CDR1 is DFQATT and CDR2 SNEGSKA (reference sequence). Trimming at V came to 3 bases and at J to 2 bases, leaving 5 bases not matched to a gene. The CDR3 has 16 amino acids. The CDR3 reads CSASFTSGGNTGELFF. Here the CDR3 DNA reads TGCAGTGCTAGTTTTACTAGCGGGGGAAACACCGGGGAGCTGTTTTTT.

Ten or more counts support this clonotype. The J gene is TRBJ1-2, the V gene TRBV12-3 or TRBV12-4; D gene uncertain. V was pared by 1 base and J by 7 bases, with 10 bases between. The CDR3 extends over 13 amino acids. The CDR3 loop is CASSLGGKSGYTF. Here the CDR3 DNA reads TGTGCCAGCAGTTTAGGGGGTAAAAGTGGCTACACCTTC.

In its sample, this clonotype was seen a few times. One end of the junction does not line up with germline, which may come from a read error. The chain links TRBV7-2 to TRBJ1-5; D call uncertain. Germline V gives CDR1 SGHTA, CDR2 FQGNSA. This CDR3 is built from 15 residues. The CDR3 sequence is CASSLAGWGRQPQNF. The DNA for the CDR3 is TGTGCCAGCAGCTTAGCCGGGTGGGGAAGGCAGCCCCAGAATTTT. The full variable domain, with the rest looked up from reference TRBV7-2 and TRBJ1-5, is GAGVSQSPSNKVTEKGKDVELRCDPISGHTALYWYRQSLGQGLEFLIYFQGNSAPDKSGLPSDRFSAERTGGSVSTLTIQRTQQEDSAVYLCASSLAGWGRQPQNFGDGTRLSIL.

There are many counts of this clonotype. V is TRBV4-1 and J is TRBJ2-2; D possibly corresponds to TRBD2 (5 bases). The CDR3 extends over 16 amino acids. CDR1 and CDR2 from the germline V gene are MGHRA and YSYEKL. Trimming left V 0 bases short and J 4 bases short, with 12 bases between. The CDR3 DNA reads TGCGCCAGCAGCCAAGACCCCGCGGGCAGCACCGGGGAGCTGTTTTTT. This encodes CASSQDPAGSTGELFF.

This clonotype was detected many times. J is TRBJ2-1 and V is TRBV5-1; 9 bases line up with TRBD1. This CDR3 comprises 17 residues. The ends lost 1 base at V and 6 bases at J; junction bases unmatched: 11. Germline loops: CDR1 SGHRS, CDR2 YFSETQ. CDR3 sequence: CASSLFPPTGGGNEQFF. CDR3 coding DNA: TGCGCCAGCAGCTTGTTTCCTCCGACAGGGGGGGGCAATGAGCAGTTCTTC.

This clonotype has a count of ten or more. This chain joins TRBV12-3 or TRBV12-4 and TRBJ2-3; D gene ambiguous. The CDR3 extends over 17 amino acids. V was pared by 2 bases and J by 2 bases, with 17 bases between. The CDR3 loop reads CASSLLYAVLYTDTQYF. The CDR3 bases are TGTGCCAGCAGTTTATTATACGCGGTTCTTTACACAGATACGCAGTATTTT.